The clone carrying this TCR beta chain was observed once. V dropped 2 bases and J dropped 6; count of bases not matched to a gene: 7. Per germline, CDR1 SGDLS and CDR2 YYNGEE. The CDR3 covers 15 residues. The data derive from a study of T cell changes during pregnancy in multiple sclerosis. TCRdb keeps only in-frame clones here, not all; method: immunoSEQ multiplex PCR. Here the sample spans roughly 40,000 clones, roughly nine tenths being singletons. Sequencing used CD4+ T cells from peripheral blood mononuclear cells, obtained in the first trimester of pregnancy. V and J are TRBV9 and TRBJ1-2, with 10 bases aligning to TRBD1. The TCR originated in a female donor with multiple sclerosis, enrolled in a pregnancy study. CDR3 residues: CASSVTGQGFDGYTF. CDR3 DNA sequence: TGTGCCAGCAGCGTTACGGGACAGGGGTTCGATGGCTACACCTTC.